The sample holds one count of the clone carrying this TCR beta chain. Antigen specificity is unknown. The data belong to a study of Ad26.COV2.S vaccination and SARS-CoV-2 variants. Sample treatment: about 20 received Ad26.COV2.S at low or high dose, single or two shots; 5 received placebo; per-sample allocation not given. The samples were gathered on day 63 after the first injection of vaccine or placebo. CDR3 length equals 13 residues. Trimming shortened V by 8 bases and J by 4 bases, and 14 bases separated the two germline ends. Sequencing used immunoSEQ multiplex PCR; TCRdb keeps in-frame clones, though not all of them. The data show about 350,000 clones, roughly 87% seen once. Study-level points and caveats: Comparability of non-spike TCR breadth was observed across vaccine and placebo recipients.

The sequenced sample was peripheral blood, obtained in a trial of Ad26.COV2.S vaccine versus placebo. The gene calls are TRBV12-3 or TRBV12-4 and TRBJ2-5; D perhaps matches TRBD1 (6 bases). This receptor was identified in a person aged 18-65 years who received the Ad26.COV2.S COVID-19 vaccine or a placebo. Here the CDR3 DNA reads TGTGCCAGCTCCTCCAGGGGAAGAGAGACCCAGTACTTC. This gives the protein CASSSRGRETQYF.